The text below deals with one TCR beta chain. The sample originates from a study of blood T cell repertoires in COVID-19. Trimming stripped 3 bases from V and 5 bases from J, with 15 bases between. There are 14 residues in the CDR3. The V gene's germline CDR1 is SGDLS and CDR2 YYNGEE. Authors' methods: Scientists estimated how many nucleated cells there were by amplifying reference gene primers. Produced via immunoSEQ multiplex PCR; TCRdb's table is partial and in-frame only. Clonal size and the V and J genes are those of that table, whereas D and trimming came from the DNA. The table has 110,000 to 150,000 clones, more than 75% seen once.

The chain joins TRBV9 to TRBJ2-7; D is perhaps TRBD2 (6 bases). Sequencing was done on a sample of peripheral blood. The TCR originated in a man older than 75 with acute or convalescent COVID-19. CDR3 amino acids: CASSAEGLADEQYF. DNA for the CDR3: TGTGCCAGCAGCGCGGAGGGGCTGGCGGACGAGCAGTACTTC.